One and the same sample provided the 17 T cell receptor beta chains below, sequenced in a study of shared clonotypes between healthy human individuals. Sequencing used immunoSEQ multiplex PCR; TCRdb keeps in-frame clones, though not all of them. The repertoire holds about 1.5 million clones, roughly 98% seen once, with approximately 0.44% in the top ten. Sequencing was carried out using naive CD4+ T cells sorted from blood. Subset here: CD45RA+ positively selected. These receptors were obtained from a man aged 25 to 45 in good health.

The chain is built from TRBV5-4 and TRBJ2-7, with a tentative D call TRBD1 (7 bases). Germline loops: CDR1 SGHNT, CDR2 YYREEE (reference sequence). The CDR3 is 16 amino acids. The V end was cut by 2 bases, the J end by 7 bases, with 22 bases between. The CDR3 is CASSFSGGYRGNEQYF. For the CDR3, the DNA is TGTGCCAGCAGCTTCTCCGGGGGTTACAGGGGTAATGAGCAGTACTTC. Full variable domain (missing parts from reference TRBV5-4 and TRBJ2-7): ETGVTQSPTHLIKTRGQQVTLRCSSQSGHNTVSWYQQALGQGPQFIFQYYREEENGRGNFPPRFSGLQFPNYSSELNVNALELDDSALYLCASSFSGGYRGNEQYFGPGTRLTVT.

The chain has TRBV29-1 and TRBJ2-5; no reliable D call. The CDR3 has 11 amino acids. V shed 4 bases and J shed 1 base, with 4 bases lying between them. Germline CDR1 is SQVTM and CDR2 is ANQGSEA. The CDR3 loop is CSVALQETQYF. The CDR3 nucleotides are TGCAGCGTTGCACTCCAAGAGACCCAGTACTTC.

In regard to this clone: The sample contains more than one DNA sequence encoding this CDR3. The chain links TRBV5-1 to TRBJ1-1, with a weak D call TRBD1 (5 bases). Deletions cut 3 bases from V and 5 bases from J, with 11 bases between. The CDR3 extends over 13 amino acids. Looked up from germline, CDR1 is SGHRS and CDR2 is YFSETQ. The CDR3 nucleotides read TGCGCCAGCAGCTCTCAGGGCTCAACTGAAGCTTTCTTT. It codes for CASSSQGSTEAFF.

The J gene is TRBJ2-7, the V gene TRBV2; D gene ambiguous. CDR1 is SNHLY, CDR2 FYNNEI, per germline. This CDR3 contains 12 residues. V was cut by 9 bases and J by 3 bases, with 12 bases left in between. DNA of the CDR3: TGTGCCAGTTCTCCAGTCTACTACGAGCAGTACTTC. The encoded protein is CASSPVYYEQYF. Full variable domain (rest looked up from reference TRBV2 and TRBJ2-7): EPEVTQTPSHQVTQMGQEVILRCVPISNHLYFYWYRQILGQKVEFLVSFYNNEISEKSEIFDDQFSVERPDGSNFTLKIRSTKLEDSAMYFCASSPVYYEQYFGPGTRLTVT.

The chain joins TRBV7-3 to TRBJ1-5, with 7 positions matching TRBD1. Germline-derived CDR1 and CDR2 are SGHTA and FQGTGA. The length of the CDR3 is 19 residues. With V trimmed by 4 bases and J by 0 bases, 15 bases remained unmatched. CDR3 in amino acids: CASSSAPGQTFYSNQPQHF. In nucleotides, the CDR3 is TGTGCCAGCAGCTCAGCCCCGGGACAGACATTTTATAGCAATCAGCCCCAGCATTTT.

The chain recombines TRBV2 with TRBJ2-1; TRBD2 agrees at 12 bases. The V gene's germline CDR1 is SNHLY and CDR2 FYNNEI. The CDR3 has 13 residues. With V trimmed by 9 bases and J by 6 bases, 3 bases remained unmatched. CDR3 protein: CARGTSGRNEQFF. CDR3 coding DNA: TGTGCCAGAGGGACTAGCGGGCGCAATGAGCAGTTCTTC.

This chain connects TRBV11-2 to TRBJ2-1, with 10 bases that match TRBD2. Trimming cost V 6 bases and J 7 bases; bases outside gene matches: 18. Germline CDR1 reads SGHAT; CDR2 reads FQNNGV. This CDR3 is 18 amino acids long. CDR3 bases: TGTGCCAGCAGAGGAAAAGGGAGCGGGAGGGCCCTGGGGAATGAGCAGTTCTTC. Its translation is CASRGKGSGRALGNEQFF.

CDR3 protein: CASSPKHANTEAFF. In nucleotides, the CDR3 is TGTGCCAGCTCACCGAAGCATGCGAACACTGAAGCTTTCTTT. This chain uses TRBV18 with TRBJ1-1; D unresolved. This CDR3 is 14 amino acids long. V was clipped by 3 bases and J by 1 base, with 9 bases between them. Germline CDR1 is KGHSH and CDR2 is LQKENI.

A word on this clone: The same CDR3 also results from other DNA sequences found in this sample. The rearrangement uses TRBV5-1 and TRBJ2-2; 8 bases are shared with TRBD1. CDR1 SGHRS and CDR2 YFSETQ come from the germline V gene. The CDR3 runs to 15 residues. The V gene end was trimmed by 3 bases and the J gene end by 1 base; junction bases not matched to a gene: 2. This CDR3 reads CASSSGTGNTGELFF. CDR3 sequence (DNA): TGCGCCAGCAGCTCGGGGACAGGGAACACCGGGGAGCTGTTTTTT. Based on the CDR3 plus reference TRBV5-1 and TRBJ2-2, the full variable domain is KAGVTQTPRYLIKTRGQQVTLSCSPISGHRSVSWYQQTPGQGLQFLFEYFSETQRNKGNFPGRFSGRQFSNSRSEMNVSTLELGDSALYLCASSSGTGNTGELFFGEGSRLTVL.

The chain couples TRBV7-9 to TRBJ2-3, with 13 bases that match TRBD2. With V trimmed by 1 base and J by 2 bases, 6 bases remained unmatched. The germline CDR1 and CDR2 sequences are SEHNR and FQNEAQ (reference sequence). The CDR3 loop spans 18 amino acids. CDR3 amino acids: CASSLVTSGRTYTDTQYF. The DNA of the CDR3 is TGTGCCAGCAGCTTAGTGACTAGCGGGAGGACCTACACAGATACGCAGTATTTT. Full variable domain (missing parts from reference TRBV7-9 and TRBJ2-3): DTGVSQNPRHKITKRGQNVTFRCDPISEHNRLYWYRQTLGQGPEFLTYFQNEAQLEKSRLLSDRFSAERPKGSFSTLEIQRTEQGDSAMYLCASSLVTSGRTYTDTQYFGPGTRLTVL.

CDR3 bases: TGTGCCAGCTCAAGCCCTTACAGGGGGGAAAGGTCTGAAGCTTTCTTT. Translating gives CASSSPYRGERSEAFF. This chain connects TRBV28 to TRBJ1-1; 8 bases fit TRBD1. CDR3 length: 16 amino acids. Trimming removed 8 bases from V and 6 bases from J; junction bases left unmatched: 17. The V gene's germline CDR1 is MDHEN and CDR2 SYDVKM.

The chain joins TRBV15 to TRBJ1-1, with D possibly matching TRBD1 (5 bases). The germline CDR1 and CDR2 sequences are LNHNV and YYDKDF (reference sequence). The CDR3 contains 16 residues. Deletions cut 2 bases from V and 1 base from J, with 14 bases between. In nucleotides, the CDR3 is TGTGCCACCAGCAGACGTACGGGACTAGGGAACACTGAAGCTTTCTTT. This gives the protein CATSRRTGLGNTEAFF.

This chain uses TRBV5-6 with TRBJ1-1; no definite D call. Germline-derived CDR1 and CDR2 are SGHDT and YYEEEE. V lost 0 bases and J lost 2, with 11 bases in between. This CDR3 contains 15 residues. CDR3 DNA: TGTGCCAGCAGCTTGGGACCGCTAATAAACACTGAAGCTTTCTTT. Translated, it gives CASSLGPLINTEAFF.

The chain combines TRBV7-8 with TRBJ2-7; TRBD1 or TRBD2 may be the D gene (5 bases each). The CDR3 is made up of 15 amino acids. V gave up 5 bases and J gave up 0 bases, with 14 bases separating them. The V gene's germline CDR1 is SGHVS and CDR2 FQNEAQ. The CDR3 bases are TGTGCCAGCAGCCCGCAGGGAGTGGCCTCCTACGAGCAGTACTTC. Protein product: CASSPQGVASYEQYF.

Comments on this clone: The same CDR3 is also encoded by other DNA sequences in this sample. This chain links TRBV28 with TRBJ2-7; 7 bases align to TRBD2. The CDR3 is 15 amino acids. V dropped 5 bases and J dropped 2; count of bases not matched to a gene: 9. Germline V gives CDR1 MDHEN, CDR2 SYDVKM. The CDR3 DNA reads TGTGCCAGCAGTCTGTTAGCGGGTACCACCTACGAGCAGTACTTC. As protein: CASSLLAGTTYEQYF.

The chain couples TRBV9 to TRBJ2-1; 9 bases agree with TRBD2. The CDR3 runs 16 residues. In germline, CDR1 is SGDLS, CDR2 YYNGEE. V shed 0 bases, J shed 9 bases, and the junction held 10 bases outside the gene matches. The CDR3 coding sequence is TGTGCCAGCAGCGTAGCTGTGATAGCGGGAGATTCTGAGCAGTTCTTC. This sequence encodes CASSVAVIAGDSEQFF.

This rearrangement joins TRBV7-5 to TRBJ1-2; the D segment call TRBD1 is taken from the table without a DNA check. TRBV7-5 is a pseudogene. The CDR3 runs to 13 residues. CDR3 protein: CARSLGDRRGYTF. The DNA of the CDR3 is TGTGCCAGAAGCTTAGGGGACAGACGGGGCTACACCTTC.